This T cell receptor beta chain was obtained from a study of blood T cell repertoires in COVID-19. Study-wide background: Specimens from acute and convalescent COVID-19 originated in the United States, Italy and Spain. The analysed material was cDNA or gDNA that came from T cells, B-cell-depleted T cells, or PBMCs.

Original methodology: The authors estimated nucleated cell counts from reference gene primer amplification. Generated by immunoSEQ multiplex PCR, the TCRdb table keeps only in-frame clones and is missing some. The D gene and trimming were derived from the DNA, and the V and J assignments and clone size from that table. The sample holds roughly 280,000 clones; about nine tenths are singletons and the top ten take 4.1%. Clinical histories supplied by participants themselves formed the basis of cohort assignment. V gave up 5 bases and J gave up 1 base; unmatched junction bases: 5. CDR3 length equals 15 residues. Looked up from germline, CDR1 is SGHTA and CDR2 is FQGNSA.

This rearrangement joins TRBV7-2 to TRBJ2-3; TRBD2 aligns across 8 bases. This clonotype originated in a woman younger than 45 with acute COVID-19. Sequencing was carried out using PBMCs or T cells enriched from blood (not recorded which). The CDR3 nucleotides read TGTGCCAGCAGCCCCCCGACTAGCGGCACAGATACGCAGTATTTT. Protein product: CASSPPTSGTDTQYF.